The source of this T cell receptor beta chain is a study of blood T cell repertoires in COVID-19. Study-level background: Samples came from the United States, Italy and Spain, spanning acute and convalescent COVID-19. T cells, B-cell-depleted T cells, or PBMCs supplied cDNA or gDNA.

The CDR3 extends over 15 amino acids. Looked up from germline, CDR1 is MNHEY and CDR2 is SMNVEV (reference sequence). Trimming removed 3 bases from V and 5 bases from J, with 16 bases in between. Authors' processing steps: By means of reference gene primer amplification, nucleated cell counts were estimated. The protocol was immunoSEQ multiplex PCR, while the TCRdb copy is restricted to in-frame clones and leaves out a portion. The V and J calls and the clone size are those of that table, but D and trimming were determined from the DNA. The repertoire includes under 250,000 clones, around nine tenths of them detected once, and roughly 1.6% sits in the top ten. This clone has only a few counts.

This TCR derives from a woman in her sixties or seventies who had recovered from COVID-19. The sample taken for sequencing was peripheral blood. V is TRBV27 and J is TRBJ1-2; D possibly corresponds to TRBD1 (6 bases). CDR3: CASSFSGGKGYGYTF. The CDR3 DNA follows: TGTGCCAGCAGTTTTTCTGGGGGCAAGGGGTATGGCTACACCTTC.